This entry features one T cell receptor beta chain sequence. Its matching antigen is unknown. This specimen comes from a study of cytomegalovirus exposure and HLA in healthy donors. Study outcomes and limitations: Rates of TCR association differed by HLA locus in a later analysis, with DRB1 highest and HLA-C lowest. In a later analysis, specific HLA alleles were associated with more than 15,000 TCR beta sequences at a 0.05 false discovery rate. Among the sequence variants, a highly shared cluster was likely an artifact of sequencing. A later analysis found that most CMV-associated TCR beta chains appeared HLA-restricted.

This CDR3 region has 15 residues. Trimming removed 3 bases from V and 2 bases from J; junction bases left unmatched: 6. Looked up from germline, CDR1 is MGHRA and CDR2 is YSYEKL. Primers included in the PCR were 60 Vbeta and 13 Jbeta primers. Profiled with immunoSEQ multiplex PCR; TCRdb holds only in-frame clones, not every one. The sample has about 82,000 clones; under 80% are singletons. The origin of this receptor is a male donor in good health and CMV-seropositive. Sequenced material: PBMCs. The V call is TRBV4-1, the J call TRBJ1-2, with 7 bases identical to TRBD1. CDR3 amino acids: CASSHPATGNYGYTF. In DNA form, the CDR3 reads TGCGCCAGCAGCCACCCTGCGACAGGGAACTATGGCTACACCTTC.